This T cell receptor (beta chain) appears in the sequencing data of a study of spatial heterogeneity in lung cancer. Documented time point: blood at routine non-recurrence follow-up after resection. Individual TCR cDNA molecules each bore their own unique molecular identifier. A single record per CDR3 protein comes from TCRdb applying MiXCR to the 5' RACE reads. The sample holds roughly 120,000 distinct CDR3 sequences, roughly a tenth seen once. This CDR3 is 14 amino acids long. Trimming took 10 bases from V and 2 from J, leaving 16 bases between them. CDR1 is ENHRY, CDR2 SYGVKD, per germline. Broader study findings: Resection saw ubiquitous expanded tumor TCRs appear in blood more than follow-up did.

This clonotype was observed a few times. Its antigen remains unidentified. Here the sequenced sample was PBMCs, taken at follow-up. This clonotype originated in a female donor with early-stage non-small cell lung cancer. The V call is TRBV10-3, the J call TRBJ2-3, with D perhaps given as TRBD1 or TRBD2 (7 bases each). This chain's CDR3 is CATNGRGPTDTQYF. CDR3 nucleotides: TGTGCCACCAATGGGAGGGGGCCCACAGATACGCAGTATTTT.